This T cell receptor beta chain was obtained from a study of cytomegalovirus exposure and HLA in healthy donors. Donors were drawn from the approximately 110-subject validation cohort, separate from the 666-subject first cohort. Only in-frame clones appear in the TCRdb table, and some are missing; sequencing was by immunoSEQ multiplex PCR. The repertoire holds fewer than 200,000 clones, about 89% seen once, with 2% to 3% in the top ten. Details on this clone: Its matching antigen is unknown.

Between the trimmed V and J ends, which lost 0 bases and 13 bases, there was a span of 10 bases. This CDR3 contains 12 residues. Germline V lookup: CDR1 SGHDT, CDR2 YYEEEE. Whole-study findings and limits: Usually a TCR sequence was rare, but some public TCRs were found in many donors. Associated with cytomegalovirus, according to the listing, were around 170 TCR beta chains. In vitro work confirmed that a few CMV-associated chains recognize CMV antigens.

This receptor was taken from a man aged 18 to 29 in good health and CMV-seropositive. Sequencing was done on a sample of PBMCs. The rearrangement uses TRBV5-6 and TRBJ2-2; D may be TRBD2 (5 bases). The CDR3 loop is CASSLGVGRLFF. In nucleotides, the CDR3 is TGTGCCAGCAGCTTGGGCGTGGGGAGGCTGTTTTTT.